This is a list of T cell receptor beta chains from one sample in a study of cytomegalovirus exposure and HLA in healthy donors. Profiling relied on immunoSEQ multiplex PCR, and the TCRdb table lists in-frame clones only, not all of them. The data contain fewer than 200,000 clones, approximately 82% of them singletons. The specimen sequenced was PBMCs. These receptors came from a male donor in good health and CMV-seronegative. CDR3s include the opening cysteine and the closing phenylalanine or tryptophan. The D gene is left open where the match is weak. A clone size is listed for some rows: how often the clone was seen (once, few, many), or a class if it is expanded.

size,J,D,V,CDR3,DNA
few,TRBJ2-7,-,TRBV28,CASSLESRQTF,TGTGCCAGCAGTTTAGAGAGCCGCCAAACCTTC
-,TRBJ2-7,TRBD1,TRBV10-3,CAMGQGRNEQYF,TGTGCCATGGGACAGGGGCGGAACGAGCAGTACTTC
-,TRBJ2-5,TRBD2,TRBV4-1,CASSLRPTGAGEQETQYF,TGCGCCAGCAGCCTAAGACCCACGGGAGCGGGAGAACAAGAGACCCAGTACTTC
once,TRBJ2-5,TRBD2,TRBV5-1,CASSSSGGSSQYF,TGCGCCAGCAGCTCTAGCGGGGGGTCGTCCCAGTACTTC
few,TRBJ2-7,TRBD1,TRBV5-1,CASSLLRVGQGGYEQYF,TGCGCCAGCAGCTTACTGAGAGTCGGACAGGGGGGATACGAGCAGTACTTC
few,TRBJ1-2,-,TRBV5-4,CASSTGNYGYTF,TGTGCCAGCAGCACAGGAAACTATGGCTACACCTTC
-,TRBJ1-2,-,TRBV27,CASSPRTAEYYGYTF,TGTGCCAGCAGTCCCAGGACAGCCGAGTACTATGGCTACACCTTC
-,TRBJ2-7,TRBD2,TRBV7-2,CASSPAGGTYEQYF,TGTGCCAGCAGCCCAGCGGGAGGAACCTACGAGCAGTACTTC
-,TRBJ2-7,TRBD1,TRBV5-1,CASSLRGQGAYEQYF,TGCGCCAGCAGCTTGCGGGGACAGGGGGCTTACGAGCAGTACTTC
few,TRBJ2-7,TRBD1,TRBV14,CASSPTGGKSYEQYF,TGTGCCAGCAGCCCTACAGGGGGGAAGTCCTACGAGCAGTACTTC
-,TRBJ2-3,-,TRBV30,CACGEADTQYF,TGTGCCTGCGGGGAAGCAGATACGCAGTATTTT
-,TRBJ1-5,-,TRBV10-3,CAISERGEGGQPQHF,TGTGCCATCAGTGAGCGGGGGGAGGGGGGGCAGCCCCAGCATTTT
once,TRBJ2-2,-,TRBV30,CAWSRGTGELFF,TGTGCCTGGAGTCGGGGGACCGGGGAGCTGTTTTTT
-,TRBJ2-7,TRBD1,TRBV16,CASSPGGQASYEQYF,TGTGCCAGCAGCCCAGGGGGACAGGCGAGTTACGAGCAGTACTTC
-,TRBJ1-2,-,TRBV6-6,CASSPGQYYGYTF,TGTGCCAGCAGCCCTGGCCAATACTATGGCTACACCTTC
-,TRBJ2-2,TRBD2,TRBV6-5,CASASGTSSTGELFF,TGTGCCAGCGCATCAGGGACTAGCTCGACCGGGGAGCTGTTTTTT
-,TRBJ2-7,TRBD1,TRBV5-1,CASSLSPGQGYEQYF,TGCGCCAGCAGCTTGTCCCCGGGACAGGGGTACGAGCAGTACTTC
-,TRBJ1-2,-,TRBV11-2,CASSPLKSKADYGYTF,TGTGCCAGCAGCCCCCTGAAGTCAAAAGCGGACTATGGCTACACCTTC
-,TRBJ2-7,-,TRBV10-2,CASSSLGREQYF,TGCGCCAGCAGTTCTCTAGGTCGCGAGCAGTACTTC
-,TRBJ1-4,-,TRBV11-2,CASSFGQRNEKLFF,TGTGCCAGCAGCTTCGGACAGCGTAATGAAAAACTGTTTTTT
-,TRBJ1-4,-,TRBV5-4,CASSFGTEKLFF,TGTGCCAGCAGCTTTGGGACAGAAAAACTGTTTTTT
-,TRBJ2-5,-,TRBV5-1,CASSLAGEGPETQYF,TGCGCCAGCAGCTTGGCCGGAGAGGGTCCGGAGACCCAGTACTTC
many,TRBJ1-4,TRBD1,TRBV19,CASSFSGTGHEKLFF,TGTGCCAGTAGTTTCTCCGGGACAGGTCATGAAAAACTGTTTTTT
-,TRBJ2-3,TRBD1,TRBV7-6,CASSQLQGRTDTQYF,TGTGCCAGCAGCCAACTACAGGGGCGCACAGATACGCAGTATTTT
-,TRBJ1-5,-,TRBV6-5,CASSYAGNSNQPQHF,TGTGCCAGCAGTTACGCGGGAAATAGCAATCAGCCCCAGCATTTT
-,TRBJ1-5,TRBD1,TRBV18,CASSRDRGNQPQHF,TGTGCCAGCTCACGGGACAGGGGAAATCAGCCCCAGCATTTT
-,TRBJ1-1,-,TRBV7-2,CASSIGRNTEAFF,TGTGCCAGCAGCATCGGTAGGAACACTGAAGCTTTCTTT
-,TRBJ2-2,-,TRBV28,CASRNHRTTGELFF,TGTGCCAGCAGAAACCACAGAACCACCGGGGAGCTGTTTTTT
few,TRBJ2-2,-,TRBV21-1,CASSFPGYANTGELFF,TGTGCCAGCAGCTTCCCGGGTTACGCGAACACCGGGGAGCTGTTTTTT
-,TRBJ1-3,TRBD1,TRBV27,CASSLAPTGSGNTIYF,TGTGCCAGCAGTTTAGCCCCGACAGGGTCTGGAAACACCATATATTTT
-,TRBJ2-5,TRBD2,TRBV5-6,CASSFTSGFPETQYF,TGTGCCAGCAGCTTTACTAGCGGGTTCCCAGAGACCCAGTACTTC
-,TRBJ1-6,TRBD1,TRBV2,CASSEAGQGASSYNSPLHF,TGTGCCAGCAGTGAAGCGGGACAGGGGGCGAGCTCCTATAATTCACCCCTCCACTTT
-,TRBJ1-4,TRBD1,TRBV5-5,CASSLPGTGAQNEKLFF,TGTGCCAGCAGCCTACCCGGGACAGGGGCTCAAAATGAAAAACTGTTTTTT
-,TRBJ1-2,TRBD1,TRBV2,CASSSTGTHNYGYTF,TGTGCCAGCAGTTCGACAGGGACCCATAACTATGGCTACACCTTC